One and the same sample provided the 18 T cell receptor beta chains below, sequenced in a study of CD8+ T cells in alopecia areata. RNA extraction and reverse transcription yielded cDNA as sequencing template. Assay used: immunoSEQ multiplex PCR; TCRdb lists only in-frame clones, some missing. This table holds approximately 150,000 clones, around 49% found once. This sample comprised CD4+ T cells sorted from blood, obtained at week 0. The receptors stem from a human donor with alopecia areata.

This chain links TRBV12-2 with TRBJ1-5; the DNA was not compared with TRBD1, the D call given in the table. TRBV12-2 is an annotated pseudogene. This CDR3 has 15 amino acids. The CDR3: CASRFPGQTNQPQHF. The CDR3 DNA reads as TGTGCAAGTCGCTTTCCGGGACAGACCAATCAGCCCCAGCATTTT.

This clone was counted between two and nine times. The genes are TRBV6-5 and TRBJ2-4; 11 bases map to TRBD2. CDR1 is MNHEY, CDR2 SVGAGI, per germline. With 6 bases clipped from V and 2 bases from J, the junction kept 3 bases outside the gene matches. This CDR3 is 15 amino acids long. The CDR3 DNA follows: TGTGCCAGCAGGTCTAGCGGGAGGCCCAAAAACATTCAGTACTTC. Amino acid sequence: CASRSSGRPKNIQYF.

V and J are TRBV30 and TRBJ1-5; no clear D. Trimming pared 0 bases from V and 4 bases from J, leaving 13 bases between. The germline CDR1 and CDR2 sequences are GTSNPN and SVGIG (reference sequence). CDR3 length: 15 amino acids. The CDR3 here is CAWSVGIRRNQPQHF. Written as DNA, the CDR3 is TGTGCCTGGAGTGTTGGGATAAGAAGGAATCAGCCCCAGCATTTT.

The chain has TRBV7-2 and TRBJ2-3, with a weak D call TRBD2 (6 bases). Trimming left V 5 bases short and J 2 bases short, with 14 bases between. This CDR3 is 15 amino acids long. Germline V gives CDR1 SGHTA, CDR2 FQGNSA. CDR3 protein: CASSDYSGYTDTQYF. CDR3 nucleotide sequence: TGTGCCAGCAGCGACTATAGCGGTTACACAGATACGCAGTATTTT.

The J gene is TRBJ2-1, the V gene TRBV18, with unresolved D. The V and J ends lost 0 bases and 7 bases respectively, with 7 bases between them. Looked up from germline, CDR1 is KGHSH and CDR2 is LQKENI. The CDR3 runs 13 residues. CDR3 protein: CASSPPGRNEQFF. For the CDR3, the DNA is TGTGCCAGCTCACCACCGGGCAGGAATGAGCAGTTCTTC.

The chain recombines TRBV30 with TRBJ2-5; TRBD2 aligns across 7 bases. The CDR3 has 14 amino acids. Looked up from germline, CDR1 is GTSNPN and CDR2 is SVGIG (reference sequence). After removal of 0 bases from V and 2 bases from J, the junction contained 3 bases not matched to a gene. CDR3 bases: TGTGCCTGGAGTGTAGCGGGACGACAAGAGACCCAGTACTTC. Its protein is CAWSVAGRQETQYF.

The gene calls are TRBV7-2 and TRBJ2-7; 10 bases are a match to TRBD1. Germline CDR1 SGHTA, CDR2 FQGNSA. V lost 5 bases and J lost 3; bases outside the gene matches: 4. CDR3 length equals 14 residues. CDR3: CASSRTGGIYEQYF. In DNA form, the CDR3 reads TGTGCCAGCAGCCGGACAGGGGGGATCTACGAGCAGTACTTC.

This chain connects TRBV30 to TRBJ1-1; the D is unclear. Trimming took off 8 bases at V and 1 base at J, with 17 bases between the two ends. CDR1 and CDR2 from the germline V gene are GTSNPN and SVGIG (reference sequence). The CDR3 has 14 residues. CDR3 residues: CANERLGSNTEAFF. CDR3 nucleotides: TGTGCCAATGAACGACTTGGGTCGAACACTGAAGCTTTCTTT.

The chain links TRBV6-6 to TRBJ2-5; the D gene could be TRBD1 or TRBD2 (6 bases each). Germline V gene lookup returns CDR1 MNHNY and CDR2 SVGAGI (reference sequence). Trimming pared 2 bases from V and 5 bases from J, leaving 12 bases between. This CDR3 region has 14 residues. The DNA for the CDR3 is TGTGCCAGCAGTTACGAGGGGGGAAGGGAGACCCAGTACTTC. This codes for CASSYEGGRETQYF.

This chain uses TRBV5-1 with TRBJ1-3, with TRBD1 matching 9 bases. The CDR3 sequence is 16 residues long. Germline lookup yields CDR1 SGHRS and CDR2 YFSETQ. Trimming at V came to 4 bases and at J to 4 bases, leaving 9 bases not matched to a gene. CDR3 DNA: TGCGCCAGCAGCAGAGTACAGGGGGCGAGCGGAAACACCATATATTTT. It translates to CASSRVQGASGNTIYF. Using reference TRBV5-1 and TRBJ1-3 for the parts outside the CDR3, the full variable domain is KAGVTQTPRYLIKTRGQQVTLSCSPISGHRSVSWYQQTPGQGLQFLFEYFSETQRNKGNFPGRFSGRQFSNSRSEMNVSTLELGDSALYLCASSRVQGASGNTIYFGEGSWLTVV.

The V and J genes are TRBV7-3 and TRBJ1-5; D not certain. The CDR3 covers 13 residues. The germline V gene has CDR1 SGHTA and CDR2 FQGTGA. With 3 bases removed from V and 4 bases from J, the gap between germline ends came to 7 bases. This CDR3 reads CASSLRGNQPQHF. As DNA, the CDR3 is TGTGCCAGCAGCTTGAGAGGGAATCAGCCCCAGCATTTT. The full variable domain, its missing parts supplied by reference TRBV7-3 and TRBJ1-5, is GAGVSQTPSNKVTEKGKYVELRCDPISGHTALYWYRQSLGQGPEFLIYFQGTGAADDSGLPNDRFFAVRPEGSVSTLKIQRTERGDSAVYLCASSLRGNQPQHFGDGTRLSIL.

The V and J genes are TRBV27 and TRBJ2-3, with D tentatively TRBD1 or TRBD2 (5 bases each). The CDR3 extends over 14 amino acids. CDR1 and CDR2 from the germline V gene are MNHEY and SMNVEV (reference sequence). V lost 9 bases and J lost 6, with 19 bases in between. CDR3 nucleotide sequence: TGTGCCAGGCGTTTCGGGGCACGGGTGGATACGCAGTATTTT. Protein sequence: CARRFGARVDTQYF.

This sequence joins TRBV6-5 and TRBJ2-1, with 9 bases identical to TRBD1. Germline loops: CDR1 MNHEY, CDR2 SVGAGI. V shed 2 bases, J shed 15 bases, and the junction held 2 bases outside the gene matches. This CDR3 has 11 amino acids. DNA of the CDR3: TGTGCCAGCAGTTACCGGGACAGGGTGTTCTTC. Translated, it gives CASSYRDRVFF.

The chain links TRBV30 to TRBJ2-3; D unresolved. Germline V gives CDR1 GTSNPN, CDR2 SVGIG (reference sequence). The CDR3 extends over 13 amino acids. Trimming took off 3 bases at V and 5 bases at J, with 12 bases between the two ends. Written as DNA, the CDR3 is TGTGCCTGGAGGAGGCCGACCTTAGATACGCAGTATTTT. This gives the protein CAWRRPTLDTQYF.

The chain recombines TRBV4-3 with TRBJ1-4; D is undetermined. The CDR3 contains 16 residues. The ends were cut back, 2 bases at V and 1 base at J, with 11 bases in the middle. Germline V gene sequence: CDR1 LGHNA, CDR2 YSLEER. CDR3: CASSQMDRETNEKLFF. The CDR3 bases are TGCGCCAGCAGCCAAATGGACCGAGAAACTAATGAAAAACTGTTTTTT.

CDR3 protein: CASSLIRLAGASEQYF. The CDR3 coding sequence is TGTGCCAGCAGCTTGATCAGACTAGCGGGAGCCTCCGAGCAGTACTTC. The V gene is TRBV5-4, the J gene TRBJ2-7; 12 bases map to TRBD2. The germline CDR1 and CDR2 sequences are SGHNT and YYREEE (reference sequence). There are 16 residues in the CDR3. The ends lost 1 base at V and 6 bases at J; junction bases unmatched: 8.

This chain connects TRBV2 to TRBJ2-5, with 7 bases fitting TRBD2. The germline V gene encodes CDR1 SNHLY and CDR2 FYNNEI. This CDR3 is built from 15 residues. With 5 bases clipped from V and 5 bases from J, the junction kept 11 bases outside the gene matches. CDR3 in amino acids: CASSRSGRKEETQYF. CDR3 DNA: TGTGCCAGCAGTAGATCCGGGAGGAAGGAGGAGACCCAGTACTTC.

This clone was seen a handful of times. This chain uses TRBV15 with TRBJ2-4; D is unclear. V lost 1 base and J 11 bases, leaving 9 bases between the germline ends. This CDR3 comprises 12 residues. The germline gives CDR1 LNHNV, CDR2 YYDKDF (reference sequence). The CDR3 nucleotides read TGTGCCACCAGCAGAGGAGAATCGGTTCAGTACTTC. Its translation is CATSRGESVQYF.